This TCR beta chain was observed in a study of blood T cells in healthy people across ages. It was with a sample-barcoded 5' primer and a J-beta primer mix that a second PCR of roughly 7 to 12 cycles was run. From the 5' RACE reads, TCRdb called clonotypes with MiXCR, one entry per CDR3 protein. The table has fewer than 1,200,000 distinct CDR3 sequences, approximately 25% seen once. General study points: Older age went with lower TCR beta diversity per million T cells, in a roughly linear way.

The CDR3 has 15 residues. In germline, CDR1 is SGDLS, CDR2 YYNGEE. This clonotype was observed a handful of times. Its cognate antigen is unknown. The same specimen was also included in a second study, on T cells of mothers and their children.

Sequences were obtained from blood. The rearrangement links TRBV9 to TRBJ2-5; possible D gene TRBD1, 6 bases. The DNA matches TRBJ2-7 better at its end, which makes the J call doubtful. The sequence was collected from a girl aged 2-10 years in good health. The CDR3 nucleotides are TGTGCCAGCAGCGTAGGGGGACACGGCTCCTACGAGCAGTACTTC. This encodes CASSVGGHGSYEQYF.